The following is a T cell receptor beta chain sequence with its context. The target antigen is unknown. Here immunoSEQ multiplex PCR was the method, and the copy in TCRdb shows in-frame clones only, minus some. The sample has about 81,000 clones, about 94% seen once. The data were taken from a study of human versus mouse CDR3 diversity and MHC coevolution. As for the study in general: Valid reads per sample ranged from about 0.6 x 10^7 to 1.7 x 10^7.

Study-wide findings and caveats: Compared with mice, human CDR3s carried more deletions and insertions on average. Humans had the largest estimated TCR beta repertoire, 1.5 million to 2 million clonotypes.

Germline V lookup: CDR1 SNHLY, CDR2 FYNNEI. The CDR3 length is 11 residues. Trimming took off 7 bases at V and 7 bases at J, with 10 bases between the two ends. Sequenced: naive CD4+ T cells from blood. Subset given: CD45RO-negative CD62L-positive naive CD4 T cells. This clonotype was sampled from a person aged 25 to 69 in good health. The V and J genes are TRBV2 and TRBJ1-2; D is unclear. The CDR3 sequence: CASMWRSGYTF. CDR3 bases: TGTGCCAGCATGTGGAGGTCTGGCTACACCTTC. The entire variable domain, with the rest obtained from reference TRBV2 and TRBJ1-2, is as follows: EPEVTQTPSHQVTQMGQEVILRCVPISNHLYFYWYRQILGQKVEFLVSFYNNEISEKSEIFDDQFSVERPDGSNFTLKIRSTKLEDSAMYFCASMWRSGYTFGSGTRLTVV.